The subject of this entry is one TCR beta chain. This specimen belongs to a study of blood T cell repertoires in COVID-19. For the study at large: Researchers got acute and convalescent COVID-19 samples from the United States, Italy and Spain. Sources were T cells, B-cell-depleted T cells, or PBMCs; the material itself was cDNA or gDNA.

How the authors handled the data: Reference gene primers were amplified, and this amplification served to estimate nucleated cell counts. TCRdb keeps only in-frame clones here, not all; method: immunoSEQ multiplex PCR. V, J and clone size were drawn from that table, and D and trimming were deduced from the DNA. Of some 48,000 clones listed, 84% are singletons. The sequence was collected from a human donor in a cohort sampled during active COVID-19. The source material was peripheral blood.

CDR3 sequence reads: CATSSGRGYNEQFF. The CDR3 bases are TGTGCCACCAGCAGCGGGAGAGGATACAATGAGCAGTTCTTC. The rearrangement links TRBV24-1 to TRBJ2-1; 8 positions match TRBD2. CDR3 length: 14 residues. Trimming took 7 bases from V and 4 from J; bases not matched to a gene: 5. Per the germline V gene, CDR1 is KGHDR and CDR2 is SFDVKD.